This T cell receptor (beta chain) was profiled in a study of blood T cell repertoires in COVID-19. Study as a whole: Acute-phase and convalescent COVID-19 samples originated in the United States, Italy and Spain. The cDNA or gDNA used as material had been derived from T cells, B-cell-depleted T cells, or PBMCs.

The CDR3 totals 14 residues. Germline lookup yields CDR1 SGHRS and CDR2 YFSETQ. V lost 5 bases, J lost 7 bases, and 12 bases stayed unmatched. The assay was immunoSEQ multiplex PCR, and TCRdb's table has in-frame clones only and misses some. The sample lists 200,000 to 300,000 clones, over 80% occurring once. The clonotype originates from a human donor in a cohort sampled during active COVID-19. Material: peripheral blood. J is TRBJ2-7 and V is TRBV5-1; 7 bases agree with TRBD1. CDR3 bases: TGCGCCAGCAGACCCCGAGACAGGGCTCGTGAGCAGTACTTC. Protein sequence: CASRPRDRAREQYF.